This TCR beta chain was identified in a study of blood T cell repertoires in COVID-19 (dated by TCRdb to about 2020). Looking at the study overall: Collaborator samples came from the United States, Italy and Spain and covered acute and convalescent phases of COVID-19. The material from the prospective study consisted of cDNA or gDNA derived from T cells, B-cell-depleted T cells, or PBMCs. Deeply sampled blood TCRbeta repertoires from subjects exposed to, actively infected with, or recovered from COVID-19 were included in the dataset. A freely available public database, intended as a resource for researchers studying the immune response to SARS-CoV-2, is where the repertoires were released. Samples came from the ongoing ImmuneRACE study (first 160 participants) plus 1,254 subjects from 6 global collaborators. Nearly every sample came with metadata listing a de-identified subject ID, COVID-19 status, age in years and sex. Where HLA class I and class II types were available, the types were taken from metadata supplied by the sample provider, not from assay-based typing.

Note on this clone: The target of this receptor is not known. Per-nucleotide qualities are absent, and no much larger clonotype sits a single base away.

Participants in the prospective study were aged about 18 to 95 years, lived in about two dozen United States geographic areas, and enrolled through a virtual design. Cohort assignment in the prospective study relied on participant-reported clinical history from a screening survey and a study questionnaire. Exposed participants had been in contact, within 2 weeks of entering the study, with a person who had a PCR-confirmed or clinician-diagnosed case of COVID-19. Each participant in the prospective study had whole blood, serum and a nasopharyngeal or oropharyngeal swab collected by mobile phlebotomists. Additional blood draws and questionnaires over an approximately two-month period could optionally be provided by prospective study participants. Prospective study blood samples were shipped either frozen or at room temperature before DNA extraction. Sequences LNHNV (CDR1) and YYDKDF (CDR2) are obtained from the germline V gene (reference sequence). The CDR3 runs 15 amino acids, cysteine and phenylalanine included. The sequence is cut down to CDR3 DNA, 45 bases in frame from base 1. A distance of 19 bases separates the germline ends of V and J, which lose 6 bases and 7 bases respectively.

On the study overall, not on this receptor specifically: Clinical and demographic metadata were provided uncurated, with the amount varying by source and participant.

The immunoSEQ Assay, a bias-controlled multiplex PCR, was used to amplify TCRbeta CDR3 regions from genomic DNA. The original methods were these. The number of nucleated cells in each sample was estimated from the amplification of reference gene primers within the assay. To quantify the absolute abundance of each unique TCRbeta CDR3 rearrangement, sequence reads were collapsed and filtered. For each sample, productive Simpson clonality was calculated as the square root of Simpson's diversity index over productive rearrangements. As stored in TCRdb, this immuneACCESS dataset retains in-frame rearrangements with V and J assigned. A fraction of the clones does not appear; measured against another copy, unresolved V genes explain less than half of the discrepancy, and the remainder lacks a known reason. The D gene and trimming were derived from the DNA, and the V and J assignments and clone size from that table. In this sample the table shows 230,000 or so clones, about 85% of which occur a single time. The ten largest clones represent 6.6% of the sample.

The sequenced sample consisted of PBMCs or T cells enriched from blood (not recorded which). The chain links TRBV15 with TRBJ1-5, with no D gene named confidently. This clonotype was obtained from a woman aged 50 to 60 who had been exposed to COVID-19. The nucleotide sequence reads as follows: TGTGCCACCAGTTTGGGGAGGGTCCCTTCCCAGCCCCAGCATTTT. It is translated as CATSLGRVPSQPQHF.